Shown below are 30 T cell receptor beta chains from a single sample sequenced in a study of shared T cell receptors in the human thymus (dated by TCRdb to the early 2020s). Receptor amplification or capture employed the immunoSEQ multiplex PCR assay. TCRdb stores this immuneACCESS table with in-frame sequences only. Part of the clones is absent; in the studies checked, under half of the shortfall reflects unresolved V genes, and no reason is known for the rest. The sample table holds approximately 580,000 clones, of which 78% were seen once. The ten biggest clones cover 0.013% of the sample. These data were likewise used in another study, on human thymus T cells.

The sequencing input was thymocytes. All receptors come from a boy under two years old with a congenital heart defect. Donor details come from another sample of the same person, matched by shared clones.

V is TRBV2 and J is TRBJ1-5; TRBD1 matches 8 bases. The CDR3 is 14 residues long. Losses at the gene ends were 6 bases for V and 3 bases for J; bases not matched to a gene: 4. Germline V CDR1 and CDR2: SNHLY, FYNNEI. The CDR3 region is CASRTGATNQPQHF. The DNA for the CDR3 is TGTGCCAGCAGGACAGGGGCCACCAATCAGCCCCAGCATTTT.

This chain connects TRBV29-1 to TRBJ1-1; no reliable D call. CDR3 size: 13 residues. The ends were cut back, 6 bases at V and 1 base at J, with 12 bases in the middle. Germline V lookup: CDR1 SQVTM, CDR2 ANQGSEA. The CDR3 sequence: CSVITPSNTEAFF. The DNA for the CDR3 is TGCAGCGTGATCACACCATCGAACACTGAAGCTTTCTTT.

The chain employs TRBV7-9 and TRBJ2-5; D not resolved. Germline V gene lookup returns CDR1 SEHNR and CDR2 FQNEAQ (reference sequence). The CDR3 covers 12 residues. Trimming shortened V by 2 bases and J by 5 bases, and 6 bases separated the two germline ends. CDR3 loop: CASSLPQETQYF. The CDR3 bases are TGTGCCAGCAGCTTACCCCAGGAGACCCAGTACTTC. The entire variable domain, with the rest obtained from reference TRBV7-9 and TRBJ2-5, is as follows: DTGVSQNPRHKITKRGQNVTFRCDPISEHNRLYWYRQTLGQGPEFLTYFQNEAQLEKSRLLSDRFSAERPKGSFSTLEIQRTEQGDSAMYLCASSLPQETQYFGPGTRLLVL.

The V gene is TRBV4-1, the J gene TRBJ2-1, with 9 bases identical to TRBD2. The germline V gene has CDR1 MGHRA and CDR2 YSYEKL. The CDR3 is 20 amino acids. Trimming removed 7 bases from V and 5 bases from J; junction bases left unmatched: 24. CDR3 sequence: CASTPGEPRGGRASDNEQFF. CDR3 nucleotide sequence: TGCGCCAGCACCCCAGGGGAGCCAAGGGGCGGGAGGGCCTCAGACAATGAGCAGTTCTTC.

In its sample, this clone was seen once. This chain links TRBV30 with TRBJ1-4; 8 bases align to TRBD1. The J segment lost 8 bases and the V segment lost 1 base, leaving 6 bases of the junction unmatched. The V gene's germline CDR1 is GTSNPN and CDR2 SVGIG (reference sequence). The CDR3 sequence is 14 residues long. CDR3 residues: CAWSGDRGREKLFF. The CDR3 DNA reads as TGTGCCTGGAGTGGAGACAGGGGTAGAGAAAAACTGTTTTTT.

This clone appeared a few times. Relative to the germline gene, one junction end is altered; a read error may explain this. This chain links TRBV9 with TRBJ2-4; D not certain. This CDR3 is built from 8 residues. Germline CDR1 reads SGDLS; CDR2 reads YYNGEE. The CDR3 coding sequence is TGTGCCAGCAGCGCCCAGGACTTC. Translating gives CASSAQDF.

The gene calls are TRBV5-6 and TRBJ1-1; the match to TRBD1 covers 7 bases. Germline CDR1 is SGHDT and CDR2 is YYEEEE. The CDR3 sequence is 15 residues long. After removal of 0 bases from V and 5 bases from J, the junction contained 7 bases not matched to a gene. CDR3 sequence reads: CASSLGNRGGTEAFF. CDR3 coding DNA: TGTGCCAGCAGCTTGGGGAACAGGGGCGGGACTGAAGCTTTCTTT.

This clone was detected a few times. The chain joins TRBV19 to TRBJ2-2; 11 nucleotides match TRBD1. The CDR3 covers 15 residues. CDR1 LNHDA and CDR2 SQIVND come from the germline V gene (reference sequence). Trimming removed 5 bases from V and 6 bases from J; junction bases left unmatched: 5. For the CDR3, the DNA is TGTGCCAGTAGTTTGGACAGGGGGCTCCCCGGGGAGCTGTTTTTT. It is translated as CASSLDRGLPGELFF.

V usage is TRBV5-6 and J usage is TRBJ2-7, with TRBD2 as a possible D gene (5 bases). Germline CDR1 is SGHDT and CDR2 is YYEEEE. This CDR3 spans 13 amino acids. V was clipped by 0 bases and J by 5 bases, with 9 bases between them. CDR3 DNA sequence: TGTGCCAGCAGCTTGGAAGGGAGAGACGAGCAGTACTTC. It specifies CASSLEGRDEQYF.

The sample holds a few counts of this clone. V gene TRBV30 combines with J gene TRBJ2-7; perhaps TRBD2 as D (5 bases). V dropped 5 bases and J dropped 2 bases, with 16 bases sitting between them. The germline V gene has CDR1 GTSNPN and CDR2 SVGIG (reference sequence). The length of the CDR3 is 14 residues. The CDR3 loop reads CAWGGGPRAYEQYF. In DNA form, the CDR3 reads TGTGCCTGGGGAGGCGGCCCGAGAGCCTACGAGCAGTACTTC. The full variable domain, its missing parts supplied by reference TRBV30 and TRBJ2-7, is SQTIHQWPATLVQPVGSPLSLECTVEGTSNPNLYWYRQAAGRGLQLLFYSVGIGQISSEVPQNLSASRPQDRQFILSSKKLLLSDSGFYLCAWGGGPRAYEQYFGPGTRLTVT.

The chain joins TRBV27 to TRBJ2-7; 14 nucleotides line up with TRBD2. Germline V gene data show CDR1 as MNHEY and CDR2 as SMNVEV (reference sequence). The V and J ends lost 4 bases and 3 bases, in that order; junction bases with no gene match: 2. The CDR3 covers 15 residues. The CDR3 loop is CASSYGTSGGYEQYF. In DNA, the CDR3 is TGTGCCAGCAGTTACGGGACTAGCGGGGGCTACGAGCAGTACTTC.

This clone was counted a few times. The chain employs TRBV4-2 and TRBJ1-2, with unresolved D. The CDR3 is made up of 12 amino acids. Germline loops: CDR1 LGHNA, CDR2 YNFKEQ. With 4 bases removed from V and 4 bases from J, the gap between germline ends came to 7 bases. In nucleotides, the CDR3 is TGTGCCAGCAGCCGGGCCCCCTATGGCTACACCTTC. Protein sequence: CASSRAPYGYTF.

The chain couples TRBV6-1 to TRBJ2-5; 12 nucleotides agree with TRBD2. Gene TRBJ2-7 matches the end of the DNA better, so the J call may be wrong. This CDR3 comprises 15 residues. Germline-derived CDR1 and CDR2 are MNHNS and SASEGT. Written as DNA, the CDR3 is TGTGCCAGCAGTGAAGGACTAGCGGGAGACTACGAGCAGTACTTC. The encoded protein is CASSEGLAGDYEQYF.

This clone occurred a few times. Other DNA variants within this sample encode the same CDR3. The chain combines TRBV19 with TRBJ2-7; D remains unclear. The CDR3 has 11 amino acids. V gave up 3 bases and J gave up 4 bases, with 4 bases separating them. Germline V lookup: CDR1 LNHDA, CDR2 SQIVND (reference sequence). The CDR3 DNA reads TGTGCCAGTAGTATCCGGTACGAGCAGTACTTC. This codes for CASSIRYEQYF.

The chain joins TRBV5-1 to TRBJ2-7; perhaps TRBD2 as D (5 bases). V lost 0 bases and J 3 bases, leaving 7 bases between the germline ends. Germline CDR1 reads SGHRS; CDR2 reads YFSETQ. This CDR3 spans 13 amino acids. CDR3 amino acids: CASSLARGYEQYF. The CDR3 DNA follows: TGCGCCAGCAGCTTGGCACGGGGCTACGAGCAGTACTTC.

This rearrangement joins TRBV28 to TRBJ2-7, with TRBD2 identical over 9 bases. The CDR3 runs to 16 residues. Trimming at V came to 2 bases and at J to 0 bases, leaving 5 bases not matched to a gene. From germline, CDR1 is MDHEN and CDR2 SYDVKM. The CDR3 DNA reads TGTGCCAGCAGTTTAGGACTAGCGTTTAGCTCCTACGAGCAGTACTTC. Translating gives CASSLGLAFSSYEQYF.

The genes are TRBV10-3 and TRBJ2-7; 9 bases are a match to TRBD1. J lost 4 bases, V lost 8 bases, and 3 bases had no gene match. The germline CDR1 and CDR2 sequences are ENHRY and SYGVKD. This CDR3 is 12 amino acids long. The CDR3 DNA reads as TGTGCCATCGGACAGGGGACATACGAGCAGTACTTC. Protein sequence: CAIGQGTYEQYF.

The chain carries TRBV5-1 and TRBJ2-7; TRBD2 aligns across 10 bases. The germline V gene encodes CDR1 SGHRS and CDR2 YFSETQ. CDR3 length: 14 amino acids. Unmatched junction bases numbered 0, after V lost 1 base and J lost 2 bases. The CDR3 loop is CASSLTSGTYEQYF. In nucleotides, the CDR3 is TGCGCCAGCAGCTTGACTAGCGGGACCTACGAGCAGTACTTC.

V gene TRBV6-1 combines with J gene TRBJ2-1; unclear D gene. Germline CDR1 is MNHNS and CDR2 is SASEGT. This CDR3 contains 14 residues. Trimming removed 7 bases from V and 3 bases from J, with 13 bases in between. CDR3 DNA: TGTGCCAGCATGCGGCCTACTGTCTACAATGAGCAGTTCTTC. The encoded protein is CASMRPTVYNEQFF.

This chain links TRBV6-5 with TRBJ1-5, with D possibly TRBD1 on 6 matching bases. The V and J ends lost 5 bases and 0 bases respectively, with 8 bases between them. In germline, CDR1 is MNHEY, CDR2 SVGAGI. The CDR3 is made up of 14 amino acids. CDR3 region: CASSDRISNQPQHF. The CDR3 DNA sequence: TGTGCCAGCAGTGACAGGATTAGCAATCAGCCCCAGCATTTT.

The chain is built from TRBV11-2 and TRBJ2-7; D is possibly TRBD1 (6 bases). V was pared by 3 bases and J by 6 bases, with 12 bases between. From germline, CDR1 is SGHAT and CDR2 FQNNGV. This CDR3 is 13 amino acids long. CDR3 sequence reads: CASSFAGAGEQYF. The CDR3 bases are TGTGCCAGCAGCTTCGCAGGGGCTGGCGAGCAGTACTTC.

The gene calls are TRBV6-5 and TRBJ2-5; the D gene is possibly TRBD1 (5 bases). V was pared by 4 bases and J by 3 bases, with 18 bases between. Looked up from germline, CDR1 is MNHEY and CDR2 is SVGAGI. The length of the CDR3 is 16 residues. This CDR3 reads CASSSPRQQPKETQYF. DNA for the CDR3: TGTGCCAGCAGTTCCCCTAGACAGCAACCCAAAGAGACCCAGTACTTC.

V gene TRBV28 combines with J gene TRBJ2-7; no firm D call. V was cut by 5 bases and J by 3 bases, with 2 bases left in between. From germline, CDR1 is MDHEN and CDR2 SYDVKM. The CDR3 covers 10 residues. CDR3 in amino acids: CASSLYEQYF. CDR3 DNA: TGTGCCAGCAGTCTCTACGAGCAGTACTTC.

The chain couples TRBV4-1 to TRBJ2-3, with TRBD2 as a possible D gene (6 bases). The germline gives CDR1 MGHRA, CDR2 YSYEKL. V gave up 0 bases and J gave up 0 bases, with 22 bases separating them. This CDR3 spans 20 amino acids. The CDR3 loop reads CASSQDLLGPGVPSTDTQYF. Written as DNA, the CDR3 is TGCGCCAGCAGCCAAGATTTGCTGGGCCCGGGAGTCCCCAGCACAGATACGCAGTATTTT.

This chain links TRBV7-3 with TRBJ2-3, with 11 bases that match TRBD2. V gave up 4 bases and J gave up 1 base; unmatched junction bases: 4. CDR3 length: 16 amino acids. Germline assignment: CDR1 SGHTA and CDR2 FQGTGA. CDR3: CASSSSGRRGTDTQYF. The CDR3 DNA is TGTGCCAGCAGCTCTAGCGGGAGGAGGGGCACAGATACGCAGTATTTT.

This chain uses TRBV5-4 with TRBJ2-5, with a weak D call TRBD1 (6 bases). The CDR3 runs 15 residues. V shed 4 bases and J shed 5 bases, with 18 bases lying between them. Germline assignment: CDR1 SGHNT and CDR2 YYREEE (reference sequence). The CDR3 DNA reads as TGTGCCAGCAGCCCCGGGACACCCTCGGGTGAGACCCAGTACTTC. As protein: CASSPGTPSGETQYF.

This sequence joins TRBV6-1 and TRBJ2-3; D not resolved. The CDR3 extends over 13 amino acids. Trimming removed 4 bases from V and 2 bases from J, with 7 bases in between. The germline gives CDR1 MNHNS, CDR2 SASEGT. This chain's CDR3 is CASSGSLTDTQYF. DNA of the CDR3: TGTGCCAGCAGTGGGAGCCTCACAGATACGCAGTATTTT.

The rearrangement links TRBV30 to TRBJ1-4; TRBD1 matches at 7 bases. This CDR3 is built from 15 residues. With 5 bases clipped from V and 5 bases from J, the junction kept 11 bases outside the gene matches. In germline, CDR1 is GTSNPN, CDR2 SVGIG (reference sequence). CDR3 protein: CAWGNSGTENEKLFF. Here the CDR3 DNA reads TGTGCCTGGGGAAATTCCGGGACAGAGAATGAAAAACTGTTTTTT. Full variable domain (missing parts from reference TRBV30 and TRBJ1-4): SQTIHQWPATLVQPVGSPLSLECTVEGTSNPNLYWYRQAAGRGLQLLFYSVGIGQISSEVPQNLSASRPQDRQFILSSKKLLLSDSGFYLCAWGNSGTENEKLFFGSGTQLSVL.

A remark on this clone: Other DNA sequences in this sample translate to the same CDR3. As DNA, the CDR3 is TGTGCCAGCAGCTTTCCGAGCGGGGGCACAGATACGCAGTATTTT. This translates into CASSFPSGGTDTQYF. The chain uses TRBV5-6 and TRBJ2-3, with 7 bases matching TRBD2. The CDR3 totals 15 residues. Germline V CDR1 and CDR2: SGHDT, YYEEEE. Trimming took 2 bases from V and 1 from J; bases not matched to a gene: 4.

The chain uses TRBV2 and TRBJ2-5; 7 positions match TRBD2. The DNA end lines up better with TRBJ2-7; the J call may be wrong. This CDR3 comprises 12 residues. Germline loops: CDR1 SNHLY, CDR2 FYNNEI. The CDR3 reads CASSVGRGEQYF. In nucleotides, the CDR3 is TGTGCCAGCAGTGTGGGGAGGGGCGAGCAGTACTTC.